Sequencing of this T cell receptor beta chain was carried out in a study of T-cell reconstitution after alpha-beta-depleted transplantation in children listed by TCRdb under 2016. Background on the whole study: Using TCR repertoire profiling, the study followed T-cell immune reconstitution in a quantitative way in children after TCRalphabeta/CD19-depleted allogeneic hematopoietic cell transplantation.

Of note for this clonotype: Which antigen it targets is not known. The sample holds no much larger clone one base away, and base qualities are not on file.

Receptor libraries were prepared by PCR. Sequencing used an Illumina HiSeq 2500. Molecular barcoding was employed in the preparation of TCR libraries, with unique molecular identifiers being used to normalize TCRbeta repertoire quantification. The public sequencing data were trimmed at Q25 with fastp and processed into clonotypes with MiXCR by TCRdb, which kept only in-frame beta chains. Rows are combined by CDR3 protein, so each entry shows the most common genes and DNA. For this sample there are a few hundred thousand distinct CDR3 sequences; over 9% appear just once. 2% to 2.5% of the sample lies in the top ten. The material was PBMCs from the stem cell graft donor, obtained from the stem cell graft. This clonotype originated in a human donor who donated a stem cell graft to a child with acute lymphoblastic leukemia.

Here is the DNA: TGTGCCAGCAGCCCTTGGGGGGCCGGAAACACCATATATTTT. This is translated as CASSPWGAGNTIYF. The chain is assembled from TRBV9 and TRBJ1-3; a tentative D match to TRBD1 spans 6 bases. CDR1 is given as SGDLS and CDR2 as YYNGEE, both from the germline V gene. The germline ends are 12 bases apart after V is trimmed by 4 bases and J by 4 bases. From the cysteine up to the phenylalanine, the CDR3 has a length of 14 residues. Just CDR3 DNA is preserved here, 42 bases in frame from base 1.